This T cell receptor beta chain stems from a study of Tregs in tolerant kidney transplant recipients. Germline V CDR1 and CDR2: SGDLS, YYNGEE. The CDR3 is 16 residues long. Trimming removed 4 bases at V and 1 base at J, with 14 bases between. The study's findings and limits: This study did not directly address biological reproducibility. Tregs expanded with activated donor B cells seemed most donor-specific. The small number of patients limits these findings pending further validation.

Of note for this clone: Its antigen is not identified.

CD4+CD25+CD127- Tregs, CD4+CD25- non-Tregs, CD4 and CD8 cells were sorted. The method was immunoSEQ multiplex PCR; TCRdb's version includes in-frame clones alone and lacks a portion of them. The sample holds approximately 65,000 clones, roughly 84% seen once. Sequenced: CD4+ T cells from blood. The receptor was isolated from a human donor in good health. The chain employs TRBV9 and TRBJ2-2, with D unresolved. In DNA, the CDR3 is TGTGCCAGCAGCTTACGCGAGTCCGGGAACACCGGGGAGCTGTTTTTT. It translates to CASSLRESGNTGELFF.